This T cell receptor beta chain was identified during a study of T-cell reconstitution after alpha-beta-depleted transplantation in children. The V gene lost 5 bases and the J gene lost 2 bases, with 8 bases spanning the gap. This CDR3 comprises 14 residues. Germline values: CDR1 SGHRS, CDR2 YFSETQ. This clonotype was counted ten times or more. Unique molecular identifiers featured in how the TCRbeta library was prepared. TCRdb analysed the PCR reads with MiXCR anew, one entry per CDR3 protein. The sample carries roughly 180,000 distinct CDR3 sequences, approximately 12% recorded once. The sample consisted of PBMCs, taken before TCRalphabeta/CD19-depleted stem cell transplant. The gene calls are TRBV5-1 and TRBJ2-6; D not resolved. The receptor was isolated from a boy aged 2 to 10 with acute myeloid leukemia, due to receive a stem cell transplant. The CDR3 region is CASSRSTGANVLTF. CDR3 bases: TGCGCCAGCAGTAGGTCAACTGGGGCCAACGTCCTGACTTTC.